This T cell receptor beta chain was observed in a study of a mutant IDH1 vaccine in newly diagnosed glioma. Study at large: Those enrolled had earlier been treated with radiotherapy, temozolomide, or both, mostly both.

Sequenced by immunoSEQ multiplex PCR; TCRdb stores in-frame clones only, minus some. This sample has approximately 50,000 clones, with 60% to 85% found just once. In the case of this clone: Its specificity is not known.

Time point meaning: week 35, safety follow-up. Each dose delivered 300 ug of mutant IDH1 20-mer peptide subcutaneously with imiquimod. The V segment lost 3 bases and the J segment 4 bases; nucleotides outside the gene matches: 2. The CDR3 consists of 15 residues. Germline V CDR1 and CDR2: LNHNV, YYDKDF (reference sequence). This sequence originates from a man aged 35-49 years with glioma. Sequencing used PBMCs, obtained from a glioma patient whose treatment included an IDH1 peptide vaccine. This chain uses TRBV15 with TRBJ1-4; 10 positions match TRBD1. The CDR3 reads CATSSRDRGNEKLFF. CDR3 nucleotide sequence: TGTGCCACCAGCAGCCGGGACAGGGGTAATGAAAAACTGTTTTTT. Supplemented by reference TRBV15 and TRBJ1-4, the full variable domain reads DAMVIQNPRYQVTQFGKPVTLSCSQTLNHNVMYWYQQKSSQAPKLLFHYYDKDFNNEADTPDNFQSRRPNTSFCFLDIRSPGLGDTAMYLCATSSRDRGNEKLFFGSGTQLSVL.